This passage covers 15 T cell receptor beta chains from one sample sequenced in a study of CD8 T cells in Susac syndrome. After extraction with the RNeasy kit, about 0.45 to 1 ug of the RNA was reverse transcribed using random hexamers. TCRdb reanalysed the immunoSEQ multiplex PCR reads using MiXCR and keeps one entry per CDR3 protein. This sample carries over 150,000 distinct CDR3 sequences, approximately 95% of them seen once, and the ten largest clones take about 0.13%. Sequenced: CD4+ T cells from PBMCs. All receptors derive from a human donor with Susac syndrome.

This chain connects TRBV5-4 to TRBJ1-1; 9 bases map to TRBD1. The CDR3 length is 15 residues. Germline V gene sequence: CDR1 SGHNT, CDR2 YYREEE (reference sequence). Unmatched junction bases numbered 9, after V lost 1 base and J lost 8 bases. The CDR3 DNA sequence: TGTGCCAGCAGCTTGCCGCAACAGGGGGCAGGGGAAGCTTTCTTT. Its translation: CASSLPQQGAGEAFF.

The chain uses TRBV12-3 or TRBV12-4 and TRBJ2-1; D gene unclear. The CDR3 consists of 15 residues. The ends were cut back, 1 base at V and 10 bases at J, with 17 bases in the middle. The chain's CDR3 is CASSLDSIASAEQFF. CDR3 sequence (DNA): TGTGCCAGCAGTTTAGACAGCATTGCCAGCGCCGAGCAGTTCTTC.

V gene TRBV28 combines with J gene TRBJ2-1, with D unresolved. CDR1 is MDHEN, CDR2 SYDVKM, per germline. Deletions cut 5 bases from V and 7 bases from J, with 9 bases between. The CDR3 runs to 12 residues. The CDR3 protein is CASSPLVNEQFF. The CDR3 nucleotides read TGTGCCAGCAGTCCCCTAGTTAATGAGCAGTTCTTC.

The chain couples TRBV5-1 to TRBJ1-1; D uncertain. This CDR3 contains 14 residues. CDR1 and CDR2 from the germline V gene are SGHRS and YFSETQ. V was trimmed by 2 bases and J by 1 base, leaving 9 bases between them. CDR3 in amino acids: CASSFRAENTEAFF. CDR3 nucleotide sequence: TGCGCCAGCAGCTTTCGGGCGGAGAACACTGAAGCTTTCTTT.

CDR3 in DNA: TGTGCCAGCCGATCGTCAACCAGTTCCACAGATACGCAGTATTTT. Amino acid sequence: CASRSSTSSTDTQYF. V and J are TRBV6-6 and TRBJ2-3; D not resolved. Deletions cut 8 bases from V and 2 bases from J, with 17 bases between. Germline CDR1 reads MNHNY; CDR2 reads SVGAGI (reference sequence). CDR3 length equals 15 residues.

The chain carries TRBV7-9 and TRBJ1-2, with 9 bases aligning to TRBD1. Germline trimming cut 5 bases from V and 3 bases from J; bases unmatched to any gene: 7. The CDR3 consists of 15 residues. Germline CDR1 SEHNR, CDR2 FQNEAQ (reference sequence). The CDR3 bases are TGTGCCAGCAGCAAAAGCACAGGGGGCTACTATGGCTACACCTTC. Translating gives CASSKSTGGYYGYTF.

The chain recombines TRBV7-3 with TRBJ2-1; 8 bases fit TRBD2. CDR3 length: 15 amino acids. The germline gives CDR1 SGHTA, CDR2 FQGTGA. J lost 3 bases, V lost 5 bases, and 6 bases had no gene match. CDR3 DNA: TGTGCCAGCAGCCCCTCCACTAGCGGCTACAATGAGCAGTTCTTC. This sequence encodes CASSPSTSGYNEQFF.

This clonotype was seen a few times. The V call is TRBV7-9, the J call TRBJ2-4, with D unclear. Between the trimmed V and J ends, which lost 0 bases and 6 bases, there was a span of 9 bases. CDR1 and CDR2 from the germline V gene are SEHNR and FQNEAQ (reference sequence). The CDR3 is made up of 14 amino acids. The CDR3, as DNA: TGTGCCAGCAGCTTAGCCGGAGTGGGAAACATTCAGTACTTC. It encodes CASSLAGVGNIQYF.

The chain links TRBV5-6 to TRBJ1-2, with D possibly being TRBD1 (6 bases). The CDR3 spans 12 residues. V lost 4 bases and J 7 bases, leaving 11 bases between the germline ends. Per germline, CDR1 SGHDT and CDR2 YYEEEE. The CDR3 DNA is TGTGCCAGCAGCAGGGACATACCTGGCTACACCTTC. Protein sequence: CASSRDIPGYTF. Full variable domain (outside the CDR3, taken from reference TRBV5-6 and TRBJ1-2): DAGVTQSPTHLIKTRGQQVTLRCSPKSGHDTVSWYQQALGQGPQFIFQYYEEEERQRGNFPDRFSGHQFPNYSSELNVNALLLGDSALYLCASSRDIPGYTFGSGTRLTVV.

The chain joins TRBV24-1 to TRBJ2-7; unclear D gene. The germline gives CDR1 KGHDR, CDR2 SFDVKD. CDR3 length: 13 residues. Trimming left V 4 bases short and J 5 bases short, with 11 bases between. CDR3 in DNA: TGTGCCACCAGTGACCCCACGGTTCACGAGCAGTACTTC. It is translated as CATSDPTVHEQYF.

The J gene is TRBJ2-2, the V gene TRBV12-3 or TRBV12-4, with TRBD1 as a possible D gene (6 bases). This CDR3 has 17 amino acids. Trimming removed 5 bases from V and 0 bases from J, with 16 bases in between. The CDR3 is CASSPFGTPANTGELFF. CDR3 coding DNA: TGTGCCAGCAGTCCCTTTGGGACACCGGCGAACACCGGGGAGCTGTTTTTT.

The chain has TRBV28 and TRBJ2-5; D not resolved. This CDR3 spans 13 amino acids. Germline V gene data show CDR1 as MDHEN and CDR2 as SYDVKM. Trimming removed 7 bases from V and 7 bases from J, with 16 bases in between. The CDR3 loop reads CASTPGSPGTQYF. CDR3 DNA: TGTGCCAGCACCCCGGGCTCGCCTGGGACCCAGTACTTC.

The V gene is TRBV20-1, the J gene TRBJ2-5; 10 bases agree with TRBD1. Germline lookup yields CDR1 DFQATT and CDR2 SNEGSKA (reference sequence). The CDR3 has 12 residues. With V trimmed by 5 bases and J by 3 bases, 0 bases remained unmatched. CDR3 sequence reads: CSAGQGEETQYF. DNA for the CDR3: TGCAGTGCTGGACAGGGGGAAGAGACCCAGTACTTC.

The chain couples TRBV24-1 to TRBJ2-1, with 8 positions matching TRBD1. Germline V lookup: CDR1 KGHDR, CDR2 SFDVKD. The V segment lost 2 bases and the J segment 5 bases; nucleotides outside the gene matches: 7. The CDR3 loop spans 16 amino acids. The CDR3 loop reads CATSDSDRVRNNEQFF. Written as DNA, the CDR3 is TGTGCCACCAGTGATTCGGACAGGGTGCGGAACAATGAGCAGTTCTTC.

CDR3 amino acids: CASSLRTGKNEQYF. The CDR3 region has the DNA TGTGCCAGCAGCCTCAGGACAGGGAAAAACGAGCAGTACTTC. The rearrangement uses TRBV3-1 and TRBJ2-7; 8 positions agree with TRBD1. In germline, CDR1 is LGHDT, CDR2 YNNKEL (reference sequence). The length of the CDR3 is 14 residues. Losses at the gene ends were 4 bases for V and 5 bases for J; bases not matched to a gene: 7.